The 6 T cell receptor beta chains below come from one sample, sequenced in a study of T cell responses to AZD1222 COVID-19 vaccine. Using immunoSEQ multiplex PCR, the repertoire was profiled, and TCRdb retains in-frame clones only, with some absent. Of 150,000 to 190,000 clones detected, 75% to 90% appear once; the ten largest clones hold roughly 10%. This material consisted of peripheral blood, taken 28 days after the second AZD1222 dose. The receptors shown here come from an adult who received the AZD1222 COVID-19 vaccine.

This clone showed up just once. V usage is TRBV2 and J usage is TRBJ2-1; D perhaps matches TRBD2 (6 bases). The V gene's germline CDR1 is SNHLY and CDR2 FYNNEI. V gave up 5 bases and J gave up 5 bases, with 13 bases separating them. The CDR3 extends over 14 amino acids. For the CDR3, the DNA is TGTGCCAGCAGTCCCCGGCGGGATAACAATGAGCAGTTCTTC. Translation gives CASSPRRDNNEQFF.

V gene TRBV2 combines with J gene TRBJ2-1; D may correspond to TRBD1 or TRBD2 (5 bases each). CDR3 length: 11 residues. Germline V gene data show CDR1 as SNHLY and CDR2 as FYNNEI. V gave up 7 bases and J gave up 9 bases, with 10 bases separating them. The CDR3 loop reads CASNPRGEQFF. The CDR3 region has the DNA TGTGCCAGCAACCCGAGGGGTGAGCAGTTCTTC.

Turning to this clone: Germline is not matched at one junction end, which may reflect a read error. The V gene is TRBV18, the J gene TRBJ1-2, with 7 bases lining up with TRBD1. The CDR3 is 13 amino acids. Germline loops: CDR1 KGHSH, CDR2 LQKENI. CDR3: CASSPSQRDRLAF. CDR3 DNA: TGTGCCAGCTCACCAAGTCAAAGGGACAGATTGGCATTC. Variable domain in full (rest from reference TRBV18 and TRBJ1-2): NAGVMQNPRHLVRRRGQEARLRCSPMKGHSHVYWYRQLPEEGLKFMVYLQKENIIDESGMPKERFSAEFPKEGPSILRIQQVVRGDSAAYFCASSPSQRDRLAFGSGTRLTVV.

In DNA form, the CDR3 reads TGTGCCAGCAGTGACTCTCCCCAGGCCACGTATCCTACGAACACTGAAGCTTTCTTT. It translates to CASSDSPQATYPTNTEAFF. The J gene is TRBJ1-1, the V gene TRBV6-4; D is ambiguous. The V end was cut by 0 bases, the J end by 1 base, with 21 bases between. Germline-derived CDR1 and CDR2 are MRHNA and SNTAGT. The CDR3 loop spans 19 amino acids.

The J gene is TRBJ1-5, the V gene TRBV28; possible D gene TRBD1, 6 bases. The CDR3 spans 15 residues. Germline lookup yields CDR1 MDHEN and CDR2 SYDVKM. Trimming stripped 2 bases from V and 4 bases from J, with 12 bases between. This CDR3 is CASSLMGQFNQPQHF. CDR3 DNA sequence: TGTGCCAGCAGTTTAATGGGACAATTTAATCAGCCCCAGCATTTT.

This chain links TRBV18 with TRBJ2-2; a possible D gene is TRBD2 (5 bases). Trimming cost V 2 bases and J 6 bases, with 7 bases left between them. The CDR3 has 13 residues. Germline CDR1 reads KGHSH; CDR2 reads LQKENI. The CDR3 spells CASSPGSAGELFF. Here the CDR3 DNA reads TGTGCCAGCTCACCAGGGAGTGCCGGGGAGCTGTTTTTT.